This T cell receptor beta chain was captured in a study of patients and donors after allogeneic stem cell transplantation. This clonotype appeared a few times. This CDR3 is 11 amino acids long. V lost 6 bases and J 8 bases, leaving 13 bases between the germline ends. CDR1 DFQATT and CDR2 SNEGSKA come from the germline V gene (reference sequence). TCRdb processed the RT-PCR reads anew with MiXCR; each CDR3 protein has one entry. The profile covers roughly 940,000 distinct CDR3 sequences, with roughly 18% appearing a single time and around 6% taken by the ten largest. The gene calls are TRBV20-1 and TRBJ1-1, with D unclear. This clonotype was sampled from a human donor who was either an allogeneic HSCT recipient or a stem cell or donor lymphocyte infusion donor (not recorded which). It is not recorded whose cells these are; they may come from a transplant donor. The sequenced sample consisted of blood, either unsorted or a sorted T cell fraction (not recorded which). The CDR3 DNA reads TGCAGTGCCATTCCTACACGGGAAGCTTTCTTT. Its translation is CSAIPTREAFF.